This T cell receptor beta chain was sequenced in a study of CD4 T cells in relation to SARS-CoV-2 and coronaviruses. Findings and limits, study-wide: Crossreactivity was assessed only for spike protein, not other viral proteins. Each donor contributed either pre-pandemic or post-infection samples, not both.

Germline loops: CDR1 SQVTM, CDR2 ANQGSEA. The V gene lost 5 bases and the J gene lost 4 bases, with 11 bases spanning the gap. This CDR3 is 12 amino acids long. To note about this clone: Its antigen remains unknown.

Before the COVID-19 pandemic, during about 2010-2019, CD4+ T cells were taken from unexposed donors. Assay used: immunoSEQ multiplex PCR; TCRdb lists only in-frame clones, some missing. The table has roughly 57,000 clones, about nine tenths seen once. The TCR originated in a human donor in good health. V usage is TRBV29-1 and J usage is TRBJ2-5, with a possible D match to TRBD1 (6 bases). Sequenced input: memory CD4+ T cells from PBMCs. The CDR3 nucleotides read TGCAGCGTTAACAGGGCCGGAGAGACCCAGTACTTC. It encodes CSVNRAGETQYF.